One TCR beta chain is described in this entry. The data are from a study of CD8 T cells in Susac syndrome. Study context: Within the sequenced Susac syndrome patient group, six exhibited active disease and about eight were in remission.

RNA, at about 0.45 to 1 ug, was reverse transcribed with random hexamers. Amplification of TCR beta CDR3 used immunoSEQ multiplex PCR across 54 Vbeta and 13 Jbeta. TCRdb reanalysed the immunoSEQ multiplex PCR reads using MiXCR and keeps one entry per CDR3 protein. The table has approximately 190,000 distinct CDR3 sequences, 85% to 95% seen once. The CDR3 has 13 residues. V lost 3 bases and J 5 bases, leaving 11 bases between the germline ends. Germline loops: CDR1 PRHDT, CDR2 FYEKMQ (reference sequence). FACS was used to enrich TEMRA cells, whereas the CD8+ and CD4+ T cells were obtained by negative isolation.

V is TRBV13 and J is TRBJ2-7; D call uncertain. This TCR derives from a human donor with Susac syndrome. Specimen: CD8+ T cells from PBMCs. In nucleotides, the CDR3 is TGTGCCAGCAGCTTGAGGCAAACAGACGAGCAGTACTTC. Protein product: CASSLRQTDEQYF.